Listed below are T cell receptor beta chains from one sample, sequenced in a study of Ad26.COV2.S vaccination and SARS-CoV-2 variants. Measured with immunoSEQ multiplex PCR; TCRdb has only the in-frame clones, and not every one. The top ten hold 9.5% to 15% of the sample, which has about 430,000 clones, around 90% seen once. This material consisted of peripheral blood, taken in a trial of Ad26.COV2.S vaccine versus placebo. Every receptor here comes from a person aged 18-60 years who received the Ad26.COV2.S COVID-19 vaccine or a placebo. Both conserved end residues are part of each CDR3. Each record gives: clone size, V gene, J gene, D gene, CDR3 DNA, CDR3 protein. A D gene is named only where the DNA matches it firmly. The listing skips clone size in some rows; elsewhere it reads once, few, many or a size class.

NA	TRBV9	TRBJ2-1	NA	TGTGCCAGCAGCCCCGGTGGGGGGCGGTGGAATGAGCAGTTCTTC	CASSPGGGRWNEQFF
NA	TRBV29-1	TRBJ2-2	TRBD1	TGCAGCGCAGTTGGACAGGGGTACACCGGGGAGCTGTTTTTT	CSAVGQGYTGELFF
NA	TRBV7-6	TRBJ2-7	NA	TGTGCCAGCAGCTTATCCGGCAGCTACGAGCAGTACTTC	CASSLSGSYEQYF
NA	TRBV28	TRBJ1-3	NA	TGTGCCAGCAGTTTCGGAGTAAGAAGCTCTGGAAACACCATATATTTT	CASSFGVRSSGNTIYF
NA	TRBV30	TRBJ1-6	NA	TGTGCCTGGAGTGTACAGGTTGGGGTACTCCTCCACTTT	CAWSVQVGVLLHF
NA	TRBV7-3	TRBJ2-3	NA	TGTGCCAGCAGCTTAACGAGGGTTAGCACAGATACGCAGTATTTT	CASSLTRVSTDTQYF
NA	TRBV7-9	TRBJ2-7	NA	TGTGCCAGCAGCATGGGACTTCCCTACGAGCAGTACTTC	CASSMGLPYEQYF
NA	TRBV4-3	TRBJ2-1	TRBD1	TGCGCCAGCAGCCCCGCCAGGGGGAGCTCCTACAATGAGCAGTTCTTC	CASSPARGSSYNEQFF
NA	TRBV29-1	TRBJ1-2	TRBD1	TGCAGCGTCGAGCCCGGGACAGCGTATGGCTACACCTTC	CSVEPGTAYGYTF
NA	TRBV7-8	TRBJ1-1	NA	TGTGCCAGCAGCTTAGGGTACAGGACGAACACTGAAGCTTTCTTT	CASSLGYRTNTEAFF
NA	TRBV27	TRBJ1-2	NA	TGTGCCAGCAGTTATACAGGGTTGTCTAACTATGGCTACACCTTC	CASSYTGLSNYGYTF
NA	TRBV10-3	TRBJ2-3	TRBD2	TGTGCCATCAGTGAGACTTGGATTATCGGGAGGGCGGGAGATACGCAGTATTTT	CAISETWIIGRAGDTQYF
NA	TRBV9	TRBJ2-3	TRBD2	TGTGCCAGCAGCCCACGACTAGCGGGAGGCTCTGCTAGCACAGATACGCAGTATTTT	CASSPRLAGGSASTDTQYF
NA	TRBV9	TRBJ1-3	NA	TGTGCCAGCAGCGTAGGACAGACCGGCGGAAACACCATATATTTT	CASSVGQTGGNTIYF
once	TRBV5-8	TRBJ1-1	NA	TGTGCCAGCAGCTTCGAAGTGAACACTGAAGCTTTCTTT	CASSFEVNTEAFF
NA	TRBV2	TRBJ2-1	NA	TGTGCCAGCACCGCCGGGGCCTCCTACAATGAGCAGTTCTTC	CASTAGASYNEQFF
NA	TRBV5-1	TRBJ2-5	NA	TGCGCCAGCAGCCGTGGAAGGGGCTTAGAGACCCAGTACTTC	CASSRGRGLETQYF
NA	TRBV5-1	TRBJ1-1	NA	TGCGCCAGCAGCCCGCAGGGGTTTGCTGAAGCTTTCTTT	CASSPQGFAEAFF
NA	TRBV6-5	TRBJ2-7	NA	TGTGCCAGCAGTACACAGGGCTACGAGCAGTACTTC	CASSTQGYEQYF
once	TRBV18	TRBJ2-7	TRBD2	TGTGCCAACTTGAACTCTGGGACTAGAACGTACGAGCAGTACTTC	CANLNSGTRTYEQYF
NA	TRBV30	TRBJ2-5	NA	TGTGCCTGGGGGTTAGAGACCCAGTACTTC	CAWGLETQYF
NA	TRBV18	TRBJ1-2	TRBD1	TGTGCCAGCTCCCCGGGACAGGGGCTCTATGGCTACACCTTC	CASSPGQGLYGYTF
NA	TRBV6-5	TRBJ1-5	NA	TGTGCCAGCAGTTACCGGGACAATTTAAGCAATCAGCCCCAGCATTTT	CASSYRDNLSNQPQHF